This T cell receptor (beta chain) is drawn from a study of shared clonotypes between healthy human individuals. Original methodology: In the immunoSEQ data, sequences were junction-only and lacked quality scores, so filtering differed. The repertoire was sequenced with immunoSEQ multiplex PCR; TCRdb's copy has only in-frame clones and lacks some. That table supplies the V and J calls and clone size; D and trimming were determined from the DNA. Among around 2,000,000 clones listed, over 85% were seen once. Concerning this clone: Its antigen is currently unknown.

The CDR3 sequence is 11 residues long. V was pared by 6 bases and J by 7 bases, with 9 bases between. Germline V gene data show CDR1 as MNHEY and CDR2 as SMNVEV (reference sequence). CD45RO-negative, CCR7-selected cells formed the naive CD8 fraction, which excluded terminally differentiated effector memory CD45RA+ cells. Donors, without exception, were Caucasian adults residing in Nashville, Tennessee. Study-level results: Sharing of clonotypes among donors was expected to vary with sequencing depth. Around 5% of naive CD4 clonotypes were shared across several donors.

The sequenced sample was naive CD8+ T cells sorted from blood. The sequence derives from a man between 18 and 35 years old in good health. V and J are TRBV27 and TRBJ1-1; no firm D call. CDR3 protein: CASSTGSEAFF. The DNA of the CDR3 is TGTGCCAGCAGCACCGGGAGTGAAGCTTTCTTT.